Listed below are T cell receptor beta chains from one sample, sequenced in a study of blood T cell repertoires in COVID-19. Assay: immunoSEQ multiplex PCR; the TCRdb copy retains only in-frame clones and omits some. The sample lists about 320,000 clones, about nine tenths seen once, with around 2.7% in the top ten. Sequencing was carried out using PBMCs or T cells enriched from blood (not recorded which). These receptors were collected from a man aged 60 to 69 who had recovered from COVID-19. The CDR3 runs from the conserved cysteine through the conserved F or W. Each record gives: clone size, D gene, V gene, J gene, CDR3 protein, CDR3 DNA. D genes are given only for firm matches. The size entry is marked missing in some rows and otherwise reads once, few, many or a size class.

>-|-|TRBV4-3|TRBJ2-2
CASSQGPNTGELFF
TGCGCCAGCAGCCAAGGGCCCAACACCGGGGAGCTGTTTTTT
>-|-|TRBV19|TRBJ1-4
CASSTRSATNEKLFF
TGTGCCAGTAGTACGAGGAGTGCAACTAATGAAAAACTGTTTTTT
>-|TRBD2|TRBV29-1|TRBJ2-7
CSAGLGTYEQYF
TGCAGCGCGGGACTAGGGACCTACGAGCAGTACTTC
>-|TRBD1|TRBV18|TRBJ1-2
CASSGQGAPGYGYTF
TGTGCCAGCTCAGGACAGGGGGCGCCTGGGTATGGCTACACCTTC
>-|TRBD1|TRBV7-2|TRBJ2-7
CASSLRTGGARYEQYF
TGTGCCAGCAGCCTACGGACAGGGGGCGCTAGGTACGAGCAGTACTTC
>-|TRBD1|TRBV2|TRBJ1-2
CASSPQGSYGYTF
TGTGCCAGCTCCCCACAGGGGAGCTATGGCTACACCTTC
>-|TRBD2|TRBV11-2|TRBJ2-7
CASSLVAGGLYEQYF
TGTGCCAGCAGCTTAGTGGCGGGAGGGCTCTACGAGCAGTACTTC
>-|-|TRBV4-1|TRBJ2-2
CASSQFSRKNTGELFF
TGCGCCAGCAGCCAATTTTCCAGGAAAAACACCGGGGAGCTGTTTTTT
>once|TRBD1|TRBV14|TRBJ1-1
CASSRGGYTEAFF
TGTGCCAGCAGCCGAGGGGGCTACACTGAAGCTTTCTTT
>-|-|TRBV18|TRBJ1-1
CASSPPQGRNTEAFF
TGTGCCAGCTCCCCCCCCCAGGGAAGGAACACTGAAGCTTTCTTT
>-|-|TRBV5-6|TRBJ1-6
CASSPSAGSPLHF
TGTGCCAGCAGCCCTAGTGCCGGTTCACCCCTCCACTTT
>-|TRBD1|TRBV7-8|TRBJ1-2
CASTPDRGDYGYTF
TGTGCCAGCACCCCGGACAGGGGAGACTATGGCTACACCTTC
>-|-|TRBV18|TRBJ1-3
CASSPRQGIGNTIYF
TGTGCCAGCTCACCACGGCAGGGGATTGGAAACACCATATATTTT
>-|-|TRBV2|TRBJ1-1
CASSVGQGEAFF
TGTGCCAGCAGTGTAGGTCAGGGAGAAGCTTTCTTT
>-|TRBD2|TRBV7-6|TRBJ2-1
CASSYSSGRPTSSYNEQFF
TGTGCCAGCAGCTACTCTAGCGGGAGGCCCACAAGTTCCTACAATGAGCAGTTCTTC
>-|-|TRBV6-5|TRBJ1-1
CASSYSYRVGFAFF
TGTGCCAGCAGTTACTCATACAGGGTAGGATTCGCTTTCTTT
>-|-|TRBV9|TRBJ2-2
CASSMRHRTDTGELFF
TGTGCCAGCAGCATGAGACACAGGACCGACACCGGGGAGCTGTTTTTT
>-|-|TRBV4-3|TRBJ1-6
CASSQELTGNSPLHF
TGCGCCAGCAGCCAAGAACTGACCGGGAATTCACCCCTCCACTTT
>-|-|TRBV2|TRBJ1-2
CASSRRAVTYGYTF
TGTGCCAGCAGTCGGAGGGCAGTGACCTATGGCTACACCTTC